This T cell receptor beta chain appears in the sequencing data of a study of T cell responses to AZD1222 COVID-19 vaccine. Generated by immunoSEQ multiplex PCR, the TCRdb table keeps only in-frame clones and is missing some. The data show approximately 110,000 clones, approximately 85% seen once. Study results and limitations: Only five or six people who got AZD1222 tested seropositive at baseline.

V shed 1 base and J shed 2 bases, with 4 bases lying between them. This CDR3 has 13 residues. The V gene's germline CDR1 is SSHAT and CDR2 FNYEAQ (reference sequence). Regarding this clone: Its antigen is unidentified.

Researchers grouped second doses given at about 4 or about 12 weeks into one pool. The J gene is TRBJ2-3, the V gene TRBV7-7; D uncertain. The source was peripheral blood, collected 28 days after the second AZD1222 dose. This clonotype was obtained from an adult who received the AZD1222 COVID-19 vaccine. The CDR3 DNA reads TGTGCCAGCAGCTTAGGGCCCACAGATACGCAGTATTTT. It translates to CASSLGPTDTQYF.